The rows below give T cell receptor beta chains drawn from one sample of a study of CD8+ T cells in alopecia areata. The table came from immunoSEQ multiplex PCR; TCRdb's copy has only in-frame clones and leaves some out. The top ten hold around 1.2% of the sample, which has about 250,000 clones, 67% seen once. The specimen comprised CD4+ T cells sorted from blood, sampled at week 0. The origin of the receptors is a human donor with alopecia areata. Both conserved end residues are part of each CDR3. A D gene is named only where the DNA matches it firmly. Where a row states a size, it is once, few, many or the class of an expanded clone; other rows omit it.

V gene	clone size	J gene	D gene	CDR3 DNA	CDR3 protein
TRBV19	few	TRBJ2-3	-	TGTGCCACCGCGTGGAGTGCGCCCACAGATACGCAGTATTTT	CATAWSAPTDTQYF
TRBV29-1	-	TRBJ2-6	TRBD1	TGCAGCCCAAGGGGGCGTTCTGGGGCCAACGTCCTGACTTTC	CSPRGRSGANVLTF
TRBV6-5	once	TRBJ1-2	-	TGTGCCAGCAGTCCCCAGCAGTATGGCTACACCTTC	CASSPQQYGYTF
TRBV9	few	TRBJ2-5	-	TGTGCCAGCAGCGCGAGCGGGTTTGGGACCCAGTACTTC	CASSASGFGTQYF
TRBV30	few	TRBJ2-2	-	TGTGCCTGGAGTATAAACAGGGCCGGGGAGCTGTTTTTT	CAWSINRAGELFF
TRBV14	-	TRBJ1-2	TRBD1	TGTGCCAGCGCCAGGGGGCTCGCCTATGGCTACACCTTC	CASARGLAYGYTF
TRBV4-2	-	TRBJ1-6	TRBD1	TGTGCCAGCAGCCGGGGACAGAGAGTGATTTCACCCCTCCACTTT	CASSRGQRVISPLHF
TRBV30	-	TRBJ2-1	-	TGTGCCTGGAGTGTGGGGGGTAGTGAGCAGTTCTTC	CAWSVGGSEQFF
TRBV30	-	TRBJ2-1	-	TGTGCCTGGAGTGGCGGGCAGCAAACCTACAATGAGCAGTTCTTC	CAWSGGQQTYNEQFF
TRBV2	few	TRBJ1-1	-	TGTGCCAGCAGTGAAGATCCAGATACGAACACTGAAGCTTTCTTT	CASSEDPDTNTEAFF
TRBV30	-	TRBJ1-3	TRBD1	TGTGCCTGGAGGCCGGGACAGGGCCAAAGAAACACCATATATTTT	CAWRPGQGQRNTIYF
TRBV30	-	TRBJ1-2	TRBD1	TGTGCCCAAGACAGGGGGCCCGCGTTGGGCTATGGCTACACCTTC	CAQDRGPALGYGYTF
TRBV30	-	TRBJ2-6	-	TGTGCCTGGGAGGTCAGGGCGAGCTCTGGGGCCAACGTCCTGACTTTC	CAWEVRASSGANVLTF
TRBV29-1	-	TRBJ1-6	-	TGCAGCGTTGGGGGACCGGGCGCCCCCCTCCACTTT	CSVGGPGAPLHF
TRBV19	-	TRBJ2-6	TRBD1	TGTGCCAGTAGACCTACCGGGACAGGGGGCTCTGGGGCCAACGTCCTGACTTTC	CASRPTGTGGSGANVLTF
TRBV30	-	TRBJ1-2	-	TGTGCCTGGAGTCCGGATGTCTATGGCTACACCTTC	CAWSPDVYGYTF
TRBV30	-	TRBJ2-7	-	TGTGCCTGGAGTGACAGGGTGGACTACGAGCAGTACTTC	CAWSDRVDYEQYF
TRBV7-2	-	TRBJ2-7	-	TGTGCCAGCAGCCCCACCCCGAGCTCCTACGAGCAGTACTTC	CASSPTPSSYEQYF
TRBV4-3	-	TRBJ2-1	-	TGCGCCAGCAGCCAAGATCACCCGGGGATAATGTACAATGAGCAGTTCTTC	CASSQDHPGIMYNEQFF
TRBV5-6	-	TRBJ1-1	-	TGTGCCAGCAGCCTCGGGCCTGACCGTAACACTGAAGCTTTCTTT	CASSLGPDRNTEAFF
TRBV2	once	TRBJ2-5	TRBD2	TGTGCCAGCAGTGAACGGACTAGCCTAGGGACCCAGTACTTC	CASSERTSLGTQYF
TRBV4-3	-	TRBJ2-6	-	TGCGCCAGCAGCCAAGGAAACTCTGGGGCCAACGTCCTGACTTTC	CASSQGNSGANVLTF
TRBV4-3	few	TRBJ2-1	TRBD2	TGCGCCAGCAGCCAAGATCGTCCAGCGGGGCGCCTGTCCAATGAGCAGTTCTTC	CASSQDRPAGRLSNEQFF
TRBV5-1	few	TRBJ2-7	-	TGCGCCAGCAGCGACGGGGGGCCTACCTACGAGCAGTACTTC	CASSDGGPTYEQYF
TRBV13	-	TRBJ1-3	-	TGTGCCAGCAGCTTCCGCACCTCTGGAAACACCATATATTTT	CASSFRTSGNTIYF
TRBV29-1	-	TRBJ1-1	-	TGCAGCGTCCCCCTGGACCATCGTGGGGACACTGAAGCTTTCTTT	CSVPLDHRGDTEAFF
TRBV27	-	TRBJ2-6	TRBD1	TGTGCCAGCAGCAACAGGGGTTCTGGGGCCAACGTCCTGACTTTC	CASSNRGSGANVLTF
TRBV2	-	TRBJ2-1	-	TGTGCCAGCAGTCTCACGTCCCTTGAGCAGTTCTTC	CASSLTSLEQFF
TRBV5-4	-	TRBJ2-7	TRBD1	TGTGCCAGCAGCTCGACAGGGGGACGGGGCTACGAGCAGTACTTC	CASSSTGGRGYEQYF
TRBV30	-	TRBJ1-6	-	TGCGCCTGGAGTGTTAGTTCACCCCTCCACTTT	CAWSVSSPLHF
TRBV11-2	-	TRBJ2-7	-	TGTGCCAGCAGCTTAGATCGTAACGTGCAGGACTTC	CASSLDRNVQDF
TRBV29-1	-	TRBJ1-1	TRBD1	TGCAGTGGCCGACAGGGATGGAACACTGAAGCTTTCTTT	CSGRQGWNTEAFF
TRBV5-1	few	TRBJ1-1	TRBD1	TGCGCCAGCAGCTTACAGGGGGCGAACACTGAAGCTTTCTTT	CASSLQGANTEAFF
TRBV11-2	-	TRBJ1-1	-	TGTGCCAGCAGCTTAGATGGCAGTATCACTGAAGCTTTCTTT	CASSLDGSITEAFF
TRBV7-8	-	TRBJ2-5	-	TGTGCCAGCAGCCGGACGGATCAAGAGACCCAGTACTTC	CASSRTDQETQYF
TRBV7-2	-	TRBJ2-5	-	TGTGCCAGCAGCTCCCAGCTTCAAGAGACCCAGTACTTC	CASSSQLQETQYF
TRBV2	-	TRBJ2-3	TRBD1	TGTGCCAGCATGACCCGGACAGGGCCAGGTACGCAGTATTTT	CASMTRTGPGTQYF
TRBV11-2	few	TRBJ2-2	-	TGTGCCAGCAGCTTAGGTGCAAACACCGGGGAGCTGTTTTTT	CASSLGANTGELFF
TRBV5-1	-	TRBJ2-5	-	TGCGCCAGCAGCTTAATAGGAGAGACCCAGTACTTC	CASSLIGETQYF
TRBV7-6	few	TRBJ2-7	-	TGTGCCAGCAGCCCGAGGGACGGCGAGCAGTACTTC	CASSPRDGEQYF
TRBV7-9	-	TRBJ2-1	TRBD1	TGTGCCAGCAGCTTCACAACAGGGGATGAGCAGTTCTTC	CASSFTTGDEQFF
TRBV7-9	-	TRBJ2-5	-	TGTGCCAGCAGCTGGCGACAGGAGGGCGAGACCCAGTACTTC	CASSWRQEGETQYF